One TCR beta chain is described in this entry. Its matching antigen is unknown. Assay used: immunoSEQ multiplex PCR; TCRdb lists only in-frame clones, some missing. This sample yields approximately 98,000 clones, of which around 91% are seen a single time; nearly 0.35% belongs to the top ten. These data come from a study of Tregs in tolerant kidney transplant recipients. Study-wide results and limits: Activated donor B cell expansion appeared to reveal the most relevant donor-specific TCRbeta repertoire. In tolerant patients, donor-specific Tregs outgrew total Tregs, suggesting antigen-driven expansion.

CD4+CD25+CD127- Tregs, CD4+CD25- non-Tregs, CD4 and CD8 cells were sorted. The CDR3 is made up of 15 amino acids. Trimming removed 0 bases from V and 4 bases from J, with 10 bases in between. Germline V gives CDR1 SGHDT, CDR2 YYEEEE. This material consisted of CD4+ T cells from blood, taken before the transplant. The V call is TRBV5-6, the J call TRBJ2-2, with D unclear. The clonotype originates from a human donor who received a combined kidney and bone marrow transplant. The CDR3 bases are TGTGCCAGCAGCTTGGGGGCAGGCTTCACCGGGGAGCTGTTTTTT. Translating gives CASSLGAGFTGELFF.